Listed here is a single TCR beta chain. V shed 0 bases and J 3 bases; nucleotides not matched to a gene: 7. CDR3 length: 17 amino acids. Germline CDR1 reads MNHEY; CDR2 reads SMNVEV (reference sequence). This entry belongs to a study of shared clonotypes between healthy human individuals. The table came from immunoSEQ multiplex PCR; TCRdb's copy has only in-frame clones and leaves some out. The table lists 2 million to 2.5 million clones, approximately 94% of them singletons. The naive CD8 population came from CD45RO-negative cells selected for CCR7, without terminally differentiated effector memory CD45RA+ cells.

The specimen sequenced was naive CD8+ T cells sorted from blood. This chain uses TRBV27 with TRBJ2-4, with TRBD1 matching 8 bases. The source of this sequence is a man in his late teens or twenties in good health. The CDR3 DNA reads as TGTGCCAGCAGTTTATCCAGTGGGACAGGCCTCAAAAACATTCAGTACTTC. Its translation: CASSLSSGTGLKNIQYF.